This T cell receptor beta chain emerged from a study of cytomegalovirus exposure and HLA in healthy donors. V gave up 6 bases and J gave up 1 base; unmatched junction bases: 3. This CDR3 is 15 amino acids long. From germline, CDR1 is MNHEY and CDR2 SVGAGI. Vbeta (60) and Jbeta (13) primers were used in the PCR. Repertoires were generated with immunoSEQ multiplex PCR, while TCRdb's copy carries only in-frame clones and drops some. The data hold approximately 170,000 clones, with just under 75% observed a single time. This clone was seen a few times. Its matching antigen is unknown. Study outcomes and limitations: There were some V segments, including TRBV6-2 and TRBV6-3, excluded as indistinguishable.

Sample: PBMCs. The chain is built from TRBV6-5 and TRBJ2-3, with 11 positions matching TRBD2. This receptor was identified in a man younger than 45 in good health and CMV-seropositive. The CDR3 is CASRGLAGRTDTQYF. CDR3 sequence (DNA): TGTGCCAGCAGAGGACTAGCGGGCCGCACAGATACGCAGTATTTT.